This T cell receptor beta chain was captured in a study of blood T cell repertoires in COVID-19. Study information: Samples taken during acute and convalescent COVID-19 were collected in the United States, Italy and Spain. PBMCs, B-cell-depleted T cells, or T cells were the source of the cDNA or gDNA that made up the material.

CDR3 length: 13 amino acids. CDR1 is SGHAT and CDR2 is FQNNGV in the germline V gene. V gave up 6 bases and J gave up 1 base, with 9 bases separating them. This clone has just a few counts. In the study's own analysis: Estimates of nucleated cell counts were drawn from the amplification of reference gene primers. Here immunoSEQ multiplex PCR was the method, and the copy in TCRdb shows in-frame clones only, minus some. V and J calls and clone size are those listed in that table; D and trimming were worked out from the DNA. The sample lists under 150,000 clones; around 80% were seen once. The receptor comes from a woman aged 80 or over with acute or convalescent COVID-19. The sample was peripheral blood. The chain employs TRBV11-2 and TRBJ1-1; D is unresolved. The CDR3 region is CASRLRANTEAFF. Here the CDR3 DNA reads TGTGCCAGCAGGCTGAGAGCGAACACTGAAGCTTTCTTT.